These T cell receptor beta chains were read from a single sample in a study of blood T cell repertoires in COVID-19. Sequencing was performed with immunoSEQ multiplex PCR; in TCRdb, only in-frame clones are kept and a portion is missing. Of 95,000 to 120,000 clones detected, 88% appear once; the ten largest clones hold approximately 2.5%. The sample taken for sequencing was peripheral blood. Receptors were obtained from a human donor in a cohort sampled during active COVID-19. Each CDR3 is given with its conserved first and last residue. The D gene is left open where the match is weak. The size field is filled for only some rows; it gives once, few, many or a size class.

CDR3aa | CDR3nt | d_gene | j_gene | v_gene | abundance
CASRVGGTDTQYF | TGTGCCAGCAGGGTAGGGGGCACAGATACGCAGTATTTT | . | TRBJ2-3 | TRBV25-1 | .
CASSQGLAGGPYYNEQFF | TGTGCCAGCAGTCAGGGACTAGCGGGAGGGCCCTACTACAATGAGCAGTTCTTC | TRBD2 | TRBJ2-1 | TRBV6-6 | .
CASSLGLAGEETQYF | TGCGCCAGCAGCCTTGGACTAGCGGGGGAAGAGACCCAGTACTTC | TRBD2 | TRBJ2-5 | TRBV5-1 | .
CASTPSRGGNEQFF | TGCGCCAGCACCCCTTCTAGGGGAGGAAATGAGCAGTTCTTC | . | TRBJ2-1 | TRBV5-1 | once
CASSWGQDSNQPQHF | TGTGCCAGCAGCTGGGGACAGGATAGCAATCAGCCCCAGCATTTT | TRBD1 | TRBJ1-5 | TRBV5-5 | .
CASTGLAGVAGEQYF | TGTGCCAGCACAGGACTAGCGGGAGTTGCAGGGGAGCAGTACTTC | TRBD2 | TRBJ2-7 | TRBV2 | .
CASRLASGKSDEQFF | TGTGCAAGTCGCTTAGCTTCCGGGAAGAGCGATGAGCAGTTCTTC | . | TRBJ2-1 | TRBV12-2 | .
CASSPSALEQFF | TGTGCCAGCTCACCTAGCGCCTTAGAGCAGTTCTTC | . | TRBJ2-1 | TRBV18 | .
CASSVAETYQPQHF | TGTGCCAGCAGCGTAGCTGAGACATATCAGCCCCAGCATTTT | . | TRBJ1-5 | TRBV9 | once
CASSFGQGYGYTF | TGTGCCAGCAGCTTTGGACAGGGCTATGGCTACACCTTC | TRBD1 | TRBJ1-2 | TRBV7-3 | .
CASSAGENQPQHF | TGCGCCAGCAGCGCGGGTGAGAATCAGCCCCAGCATTTT | . | TRBJ1-5 | TRBV5-1 | once
CASSPGQQRSPLHF | TGTGCCAGCAGCCCGGGACAGCAAAGGTCACCCCTCCACTTT | TRBD1 | TRBJ1-6 | TRBV11-2 | .
CASSPWGVSSYEQYF | TGTGCCAGCAGTCCGTGGGGGGTAAGCTCCTACGAGCAGTACTTC | . | TRBJ2-7 | TRBV6-2/TRBV6-3 | once
CASSLGAESTDTQYF | TGCGCCAGCAGCTTGGGTGCGGAATCCACAGATACGCAGTATTTT | . | TRBJ2-3 | TRBV5-1 | .
CASSEGAAGYGYTF | TGTGCCAGCAGCGAAGGGGCCGCCGGCTATGGCTACACCTTC | . | TRBJ1-2 | TRBV9 | .
CASSVINYGYTF | TGTGCCAGTAGTGTTATTAACTATGGCTACACCTTC | . | TRBJ1-2 | TRBV19 | .
CASSPRTGVVRNYGYTF | TGTGCCAGTAGTCCGAGGACAGGGGTTGTGAGGAACTATGGCTACACCTTC | TRBD1 | TRBJ1-2 | TRBV19 | .
CASSVVGASKGELFF | TGTGCCAGCAGCGTAGTAGGAGCGAGCAAAGGGGAGCTGTTTTTT | . | TRBJ2-2 | TRBV9 | once
CASKPGQGFNTGELFF | TGTGCCAGCAAACCGGGACAGGGCTTTAACACCGGGGAGCTGTTTTTT | TRBD1 | TRBJ2-2 | TRBV28 | .
CASSFQGNYGYTF | TGTGCCAGTAGTTTCCAGGGAAACTATGGCTACACCTTC | . | TRBJ1-2 | TRBV19 | .